This T cell receptor (beta chain) was observed in a study of blood T cell repertoires in COVID-19. Study-level information: Whether acute or convalescent, the COVID-19 samples came from the United States, Italy and Spain.

Sequenced by immunoSEQ multiplex PCR; TCRdb stores in-frame clones only, minus some. The data show some 150,000 clones, over 80% seen once. In its sample, this clone was seen a few times. The CDR3 is made up of 13 amino acids. Trimming cost V 6 bases and J 8 bases, with 16 bases left between them. Per germline, CDR1 SGHTA and CDR2 FQGNSA. This TCR was sampled from a woman aged 45-60 years with acute or convalescent COVID-19. The chain uses TRBV7-2 and TRBJ1-2; D unclear. Sequencing was performed on peripheral blood. CDR3 sequence: CASSQVGRGGYTF. The CDR3 DNA is TGTGCCAGCAGTCAGGTCGGCCGTGGGGGCTACACCTTC.